Presented here are 26 T cell receptor beta chains from one specimen sequenced in a study of T cell changes during pregnancy in multiple sclerosis. Profiled with immunoSEQ multiplex PCR; TCRdb holds only in-frame clones, not every one. This table holds fewer than 40,000 clones, roughly 94% found once. Specimen: CD4+ T cells from peripheral blood mononuclear cells, collected in the third trimester of pregnancy. The source is a female donor with multiple sclerosis, enrolled in a pregnancy study.

The V gene is TRBV5-1, the J gene TRBJ2-1; 7 bases agree with TRBD2. The V segment lost 6 bases and the J segment 0 bases; nucleotides outside the gene matches: 12. The CDR3 is made up of 17 amino acids. Germline V gene sequence: CDR1 SGHRS, CDR2 YFSETQ. The CDR3 loop is CASTRGLDSSSYNEQFF. CDR3 sequence (DNA): TGCGCCAGCACCCGAGGACTAGACTCTAGCTCCTACAATGAGCAGTTCTTC.

The J gene is TRBJ2-7, the V gene TRBV4-1, with a weak D call TRBD1 (6 bases). V was cut by 3 bases and J by 3 bases, with 15 bases left in between. The germline gives CDR1 MGHRA, CDR2 YSYEKL. This CDR3 is built from 15 residues. CDR3 bases: TGCGCCAGCAGCCACGGGATACAGGGATACTACGAGCAGTACTTC. It yields the protein CASSHGIQGYYEQYF.

The chain links TRBV7-2 to TRBJ2-1, with TRBD2 matching 9 bases. CDR1 and CDR2 from the germline V gene are SGHTA and FQGNSA. CDR3 length: 14 residues. V shed 5 bases and J 6 bases; nucleotides not matched to a gene: 5. The CDR3 DNA follows: TGTGCCAGCAGCCTGCGACTAGCGGTCAATGAGCAGTTCTTC. This sequence encodes CASSLRLAVNEQFF. The full variable domain, its missing parts supplied by reference TRBV7-2 and TRBJ2-1, is GAGVSQSPSNKVTEKGKDVELRCDPISGHTALYWYRQSLGQGLEFLIYFQGNSAPDKSGLPSDRFSAERTGGSVSTLTIQRTQQEDSAVYLCASSLRLAVNEQFFGPGTRLTVL.

This clone came up a few times. The chain is built from TRBV6-4 and TRBJ2-1; tentative D call: TRBD1 (6 bases). V shed 4 bases and J shed 9 bases, with 13 bases lying between them. CDR3 length: 13 residues. Germline V gene sequence: CDR1 MRHNA, CDR2 SNTAGT. The DNA for the CDR3 is TGTGCCAGCAGTGTGACAGGAGGAAGTGAGCAGTTCTTC. Amino acids: CASSVTGGSEQFF.

V is TRBV19 and J is TRBJ2-7; D not certain. CDR3 length: 14 residues. In germline, CDR1 is LNHDA, CDR2 SQIVND (reference sequence). Trimming removed 3 bases from V and 1 base from J, with 10 bases in between. The CDR3 loop is CASSIVALSYEQYF. The CDR3 DNA is TGTGCCAGTAGTATTGTGGCCCTTTCCTACGAGCAGTACTTC.

The CDR3 here is CASSIRGLAMNEQFF. The CDR3, as DNA: TGTGCCAGTAGTATAAGGGGACTAGCAATGAATGAGCAGTTCTTC. This chain uses TRBV19 with TRBJ2-1, with TRBD2 matching over 9 bases. V was clipped by 2 bases and J by 7 bases; unmatched bases: 6. The germline CDR1 and CDR2 sequences are LNHDA and SQIVND (reference sequence). The CDR3 sequence is 15 residues long.

The chain employs TRBV5-1 and TRBJ2-5; 12 bases agree with TRBD2. V lost 4 bases, J lost 4 bases, and 2 bases stayed unmatched. This CDR3 is 14 amino acids long. Germline CDR1 is SGHRS and CDR2 is YFSETQ. The CDR3 loop is CASSTGLAGETQYF. The CDR3 DNA follows: TGCGCCAGCAGCACGGGACTAGCGGGAGAGACCCAGTACTTC.

The CDR3 loop reads CASSQPGLQETQYF. CDR3 nucleotides: TGCGCCAGCAGCCAACCGGGACTACAAGAGACCCAGTACTTC. The V and J genes are TRBV4-1 and TRBJ2-5; 7 bases are a match to TRBD2. V shed 2 bases and J 2 bases; nucleotides not matched to a gene: 2. The CDR3 is made up of 14 amino acids. The germline V gene has CDR1 MGHRA and CDR2 YSYEKL.

The V gene is TRBV6-5, the J gene TRBJ2-1, with 11 bases that match TRBD2. CDR1 and CDR2 from the germline V gene are MNHEY and SVGAGI. The V and J ends lost 9 bases and 7 bases, in that order; junction bases with no gene match: 5. The CDR3 consists of 13 residues. CDR3 sequence (DNA): TGTGCCAGTGGACTAGCGGGTGGAAATGAGCAGTTCTTC. The encoded protein is CASGLAGGNEQFF.

The V gene is TRBV19, the J gene TRBJ2-5; TRBD2 is a possible D gene (6 bases). The CDR3 runs 14 residues. V gave up 1 base and J gave up 5 bases, with 11 bases separating them. CDR1 is LNHDA, CDR2 SQIVND, per germline (reference sequence). CDR3 nucleotides: TGTGCCAGTAGTATAGTCGGGGGTTGGGAGACCCAGTACTTC. This sequence encodes CASSIVGGWETQYF.

The chain joins TRBV18 to TRBJ2-5, with 9 bases fitting TRBD2. V lost 3 bases to trimming and J lost 2 bases; unmatched junction nucleotides: 7. CDR1 is KGHSH, CDR2 LQKENI, per germline. There are 16 residues in the CDR3. The CDR3 DNA is TGTGCCAGCTCACCTAGGGCTAGCGGGACTCAAGAGACCCAGTACTTC. Amino acid sequence: CASSPRASGTQETQYF.

The chain has TRBV28 and TRBJ2-1; 12 nucleotides agree with TRBD2. This CDR3 comprises 15 residues. Germline trimming cut 5 bases from V and 8 bases from J; bases unmatched to any gene: 7. The germline V gene encodes CDR1 MDHEN and CDR2 SYDVKM. In nucleotides, the CDR3 is TGTGCCAGCAGTCTCACTAGCGGGAGGACTGATGAGCAGTTCTTC. Protein product: CASSLTSGRTDEQFF. The full variable domain, with the rest looked up from reference TRBV28 and TRBJ2-1, is DVKVTQSSRYLVKRTGEKVFLECVQDMDHENMFWYRQDPGLGLRLIYFSYDVKMKEKGDIPEGYSVSREKKERFSLILESASTNQTSMYLCASSLTSGRTDEQFFGPGTRLTVL.

The chain is built from TRBV7-9 and TRBJ1-1; tentatively, D is TRBD1 (6 bases). The V end lost 5 bases, the J end lost 1 base, and 14 bases lay between the germline ends. In germline, CDR1 is SEHNR, CDR2 FQNEAQ (reference sequence). The CDR3 extends over 15 amino acids. CDR3 region: CASSRGDTGNTEAFF. The CDR3 region has the DNA TGTGCCAGCAGCCGAGGGGACACCGGGAACACTGAAGCTTTCTTT.

The rearrangement links TRBV18 to TRBJ2-7; the match to TRBD2 covers 11 bases. The CDR3 is made up of 16 amino acids. V lost 0 bases, J lost 4 bases, and 5 bases stayed unmatched. Germline-derived CDR1 and CDR2 are KGHSH and LQKENI. This CDR3 reads CASSPPLAGGSYEQYF. CDR3 sequence (DNA): TGTGCCAGCTCACCACCCCTAGCGGGAGGCTCTTACGAGCAGTACTTC.

The chain recombines TRBV5-1 with TRBJ1-1; 7 nucleotides align to TRBD1. J was trimmed by 2 bases and V by 0 bases; bases with no gene match: 4. CDR1 and CDR2 (germline): SGHRS, YFSETQ. The CDR3 is 15 amino acids. The CDR3 DNA reads as TGCGCCAGCAGCTTGGCGGGACAGTCAAACACTGAAGCTTTCTTT. It yields the protein CASSLAGQSNTEAFF.

The rearrangement uses TRBV6-5 and TRBJ1-3; maybe TRBD1 (5 bases). Germline CDR1 reads MNHEY; CDR2 reads SVGAGI. Trimming shortened V by 2 bases and J by 0 bases, and 5 bases separated the two germline ends. This CDR3 comprises 14 residues. CDR3 sequence: CASSYRGSGNTIYF. CDR3 nucleotide sequence: TGTGCCAGCAGTTACAGGGGCTCTGGAAACACCATATATTTT.

The chain carries TRBV21-1 and TRBJ2-7; TRBD2 was called by the table and not checked on the DNA. TRBV21-1 is recorded as a pseudogene. This CDR3 has 18 amino acids. The CDR3: CASSSSWDYPNTPYEQYF. For the CDR3, the DNA is TGTGCCAGCAGCTCCTCTTGGGACTATCCTAACACGCCCTACGAGCAGTACTTC.

The chain joins TRBV6-1 to TRBJ1-5; TRBD1 matches at 7 bases. Unmatched junction bases numbered 3, after V lost 4 bases and J lost 0 bases. Germline assignment: CDR1 MNHNS and CDR2 SASEGT. The CDR3 spans 15 residues. CDR3 protein: CASSGQGFSNQPQHF. The CDR3, as DNA: TGTGCCAGCAGTGGACAGGGATTTAGCAATCAGCCCCAGCATTTT.

DNA for the CDR3: TGTGCCAGTAGTATAGATTCCCAGGCTTCCTACGAGCAGTACTTC. As protein: CASSIDSQASYEQYF. The chain joins TRBV19 to TRBJ2-7; D is unresolved. CDR1 LNHDA and CDR2 SQIVND come from the germline V gene (reference sequence). The CDR3 length is 15 residues. V shed 0 bases and J shed 1 base, with 10 bases lying between them.

The chain uses TRBV10-1 and TRBJ2-5, with D unresolved. Trimming took off 0 bases at V and 2 bases at J, with 7 bases between the two ends. The CDR3 covers 14 residues. From germline, CDR1 is WNHNN and CDR2 SYGVQD (reference sequence). This CDR3 is CASSESLLQETQYF. CDR3 coding DNA: TGCGCCAGCAGTGAGTCGTTACTACAAGAGACCCAGTACTTC.

The chain joins TRBV27 to TRBJ2-5; 10 positions match TRBD2. The J segment lost 6 bases and the V segment lost 5 bases, leaving 3 bases of the junction unmatched. CDR3 length equals 13 residues. CDR1 MNHEY and CDR2 SMNVEV come from the germline V gene (reference sequence). CDR3 nucleotides: TGTGCCAGCAGTGGGACTAGCGTTCAGACCCAGTACTTC. Its protein is CASSGTSVQTQYF.

CDR3 nucleotide sequence: TGTGCCTGGAGTGTACGCGCAGGGGAGCCGAACACCATATATTTT. Translating gives CAWSVRAGEPNTIYF. The chain carries TRBV30 and TRBJ1-3; a possible D gene is TRBD1 (6 bases). Trimming left V 0 bases short and J 7 bases short, with 16 bases between. CDR1 is GTSNPN and CDR2 is SVGIG in the germline V gene (reference sequence). The CDR3 covers 15 residues.

J is TRBJ2-1 and V is TRBV7-9; TRBD2 is a possible D gene (6 bases). There are 16 residues in the CDR3. Germline CDR1 is SEHNR and CDR2 is FQNEAQ (reference sequence). The ends were cut back, 4 bases at V and 0 bases at J, with 13 bases in the middle. CDR3 sequence: CASSSPLATSYNEQFF. The CDR3 bases are TGTGCCAGCAGCTCCCCTCTAGCGACCTCCTACAATGAGCAGTTCTTC.

The chain couples TRBV18 to TRBJ1-1; D is undetermined. Germline V lookup: CDR1 KGHSH, CDR2 LQKENI. Trimming shortened V by 2 bases and J by 0 bases, and 7 bases separated the two germline ends. The CDR3 consists of 14 residues. CDR3 DNA sequence: TGTGCCAGCTCACCATTAGAGTTGAACACTGAAGCTTTCTTT. As protein: CASSPLELNTEAFF.

The chain employs TRBV7-2 and TRBJ2-1; 10 positions agree with TRBD2. With V trimmed by 0 bases and J by 5 bases, 4 bases remained unmatched. Germline V gene data show CDR1 as SGHTA and CDR2 as FQGNSA. The CDR3 contains 16 residues. The CDR3: CASSLAGTSANNEQFF. The DNA of the CDR3 is TGTGCCAGCAGCTTAGCCGGGACTAGCGCGAACAATGAGCAGTTCTTC. Looking up the rest from reference TRBV7-2 and TRBJ2-1 gives the full variable domain: GAGVSQSPSNKVTEKGKDVELRCDPISGHTALYWYRQSLGQGLEFLIYFQGNSAPDKSGLPSDRFSAERTGGSVSTLTIQRTQQEDSAVYLCASSLAGTSANNEQFFGPGTRLTVL.

The chain combines TRBV18 with TRBJ2-3; 9 bases line up with TRBD1. Germline V lookup: CDR1 KGHSH, CDR2 LQKENI. This CDR3 comprises 16 residues. V shed 5 bases, J shed 1 base, and the junction held 7 bases outside the gene matches. CDR3 sequence reads: CASSTGQGLGTDTQYF. The DNA for the CDR3 is TGTGCCAGCTCAACGGGACAGGGCTTGGGCACAGATACGCAGTATTTT.